A single sample is the source of the 5 T cell receptor beta chains below, sequenced in a study of identifying expanded T cells in peripheral blood. Assay: immunoSEQ multiplex PCR; the TCRdb copy retains only in-frame clones and omits some. The sample shows around 95,000 clones, about 87% of them seen only once. Sequenced sample: blood. The receptors were gathered from a person between 18 and 75 years old in good health.

The J gene is TRBJ2-7, the V gene TRBV29-1; D ambiguous. CDR1 and CDR2 (germline): SQVTM, ANQGSEA. Trimming pared 0 bases from V and 6 bases from J, leaving 6 bases between. This CDR3 contains 11 residues. CDR3 protein: CSVEDRGEQYF. The DNA for the CDR3 is TGCAGCGTTGAAGATCGCGGCGAGCAGTACTTC.

This rearrangement joins TRBV18 to TRBJ1-2; 8 bases match TRBD1. Germline assignment: CDR1 KGHSH and CDR2 LQKENI. The CDR3 sequence is 15 residues long. V dropped 4 bases and J dropped 4; count of bases not matched to a gene: 8. DNA for the CDR3: TGTGCCAGCTCACTCTTACAGGGGGAAGGCTATGGCTACACCTTC. It is translated as CASSLLQGEGYGYTF.

V usage is TRBV2 and J usage is TRBJ2-1; 8 bases are shared with TRBD1. V was clipped by 5 bases and J by 0 bases; unmatched bases: 9. The length of the CDR3 is 17 residues. In germline, CDR1 is SNHLY, CDR2 FYNNEI. The CDR3 region is CASSKRTGFGSYNEQFF. As DNA, the CDR3 is TGTGCCAGCAGTAAGAGGACAGGGTTTGGCTCCTACAATGAGCAGTTCTTC.

The rearrangement links TRBV19 to TRBJ2-7, with TRBD1 matching over 9 bases. Germline V gene lookup returns CDR1 LNHDA and CDR2 SQIVND (reference sequence). The CDR3 consists of 15 residues. Trimming at V came to 6 bases and at J to 5 bases, leaving 11 bases not matched to a gene. For the CDR3, the DNA is TGTGCCAGTAGCCATAGCAGGGGACAGGGCAACGAGCAGTACTTC. Amino acids: CASSHSRGQGNEQYF.

CDR3: CASSKKNRVGDSKAFF. DNA for the CDR3: TGTGCCAGTAGTAAAAAAAACAGAGTTGGGGATTCAAAAGCTTTCTTT. The rearrangement links TRBV19 to TRBJ1-1; the D is unclear. CDR1 and CDR2 from the germline V gene are LNHDA and SQIVND (reference sequence). The CDR3 is made up of 16 amino acids. The V end lost 4 bases, the J end lost 9 bases, and 24 bases lay between the germline ends.